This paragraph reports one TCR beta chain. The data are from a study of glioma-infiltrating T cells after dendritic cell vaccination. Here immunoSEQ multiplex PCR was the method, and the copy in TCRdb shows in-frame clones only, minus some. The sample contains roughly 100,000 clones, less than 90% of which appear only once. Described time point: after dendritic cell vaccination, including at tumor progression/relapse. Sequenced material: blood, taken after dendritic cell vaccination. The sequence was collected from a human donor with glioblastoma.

The CDR3 DNA reads TGTGCCAGCAGCGCAGTCACAGGGGGGGCCGATGGCTACACCTTC. It specifies CASSAVTGGADGYTF. This chain joins TRBV9 and TRBJ1-2; 8 bases map to TRBD1. Germline trimming cut 3 bases from V and 6 bases from J; bases unmatched to any gene: 10. Per the germline V gene, CDR1 is SGDLS and CDR2 is YYNGEE. The CDR3 is 15 residues long.